Given below is one T cell receptor (beta chain) in context. This sample stems from a study of blood T cell repertoires in COVID-19. About the research overall: Material from acute and convalescent COVID-19 was sourced from the United States, Italy and Spain. The cDNA or gDNA used as material had been derived from T cells, B-cell-depleted T cells, or PBMCs.

Germline loops: CDR1 MDHEN, CDR2 SYDVKM. Deletions cut 5 bases from V and 10 bases from J, with 25 bases between. This CDR3 is 16 amino acids long. As originally analysed: Estimation of nucleated cell counts relied on the amplification of reference gene primers. Sequenced by immunoSEQ multiplex PCR; TCRdb stores in-frame clones only, minus some. Clone size and the V and J calls come from that table; the DNA yielded D and trimming. This table has approximately 76,000 clones, about four fifths appearing once. This TCR was recovered from a man older than 75 with active or convalescent COVID-19. Source material: peripheral blood. The chain has TRBV28 and TRBJ2-3; tentative D call: TRBD2 (5 bases). The CDR3 nucleotides are TGTGCCAGCAGTCTGACCCCCACCCGAACTAGGGCGTCGCAGTATTTT. It is translated as CASSLTPTRTRASQYF.